Described below is a single T cell receptor (beta chain) sequence and its context. This sample was taken from a study of blood T cell repertoires in COVID-19. In the study overall: Samples of COVID-19 (acute and convalescent) were obtained from the United States, Italy and Spain.

Sequencing used immunoSEQ multiplex PCR; TCRdb keeps in-frame clones, though not all of them. In the table there are about 300,000 clones, approximately 84% of which are singletons. Per germline, CDR1 SGHNT and CDR2 YENEEA. This CDR3 has 15 amino acids. The trim removed 5 bases at V and 4 bases at J, leaving 7 bases unmatched. During active infection, Seattle patients enrolled and were then monitored through disease. This sequence originates from a human donor with COVID-19, enrolled during active disease. The donor label of this sample is uncertain. The sequenced material came from peripheral blood. The chain has TRBV11-3 and TRBJ2-3, with 9 bases that match TRBD1. This CDR3 reads CASSLGQGLSDTQYF. In DNA, the CDR3 is TGTGCCAGCAGCCTGGGACAGGGTCTGTCAGATACGCAGTATTTT.